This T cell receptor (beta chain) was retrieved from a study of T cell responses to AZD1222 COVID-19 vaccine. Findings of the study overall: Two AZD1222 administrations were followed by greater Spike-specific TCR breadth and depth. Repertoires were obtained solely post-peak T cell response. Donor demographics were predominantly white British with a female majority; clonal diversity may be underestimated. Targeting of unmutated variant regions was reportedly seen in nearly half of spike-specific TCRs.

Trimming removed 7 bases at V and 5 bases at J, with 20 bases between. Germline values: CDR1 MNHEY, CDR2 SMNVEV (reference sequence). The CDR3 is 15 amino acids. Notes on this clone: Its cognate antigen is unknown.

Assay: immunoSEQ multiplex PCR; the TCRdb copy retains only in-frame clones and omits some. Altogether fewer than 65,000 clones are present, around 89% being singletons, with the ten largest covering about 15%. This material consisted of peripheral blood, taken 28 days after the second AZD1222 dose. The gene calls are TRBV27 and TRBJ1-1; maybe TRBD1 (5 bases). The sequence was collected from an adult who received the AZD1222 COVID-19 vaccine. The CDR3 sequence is CASKSRESMRTEAFF. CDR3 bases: TGTGCCAGCAAAAGCAGGGAGAGTATGAGGACTGAAGCTTTCTTT.